This T cell receptor (beta chain) was found in a study of regulatory T cells in long-lasting Graves disease. Construction of the TCR library relied on RNA isolated from PBMCs. Trimming pared 4 bases from V and 4 bases from J, leaving 18 bases between. CDR3 length: 15 residues. Per the germline V gene, CDR1 is SGHDT and CDR2 is YYEEEE. TCRdb reprocessed the reads via MiXCR and lists one record per CDR3 protein. In the table there are roughly 730 distinct CDR3 sequences, over 50% of which are singletons. The sample consisted of peripheral blood mononuclear cells (PBMCs), taken with antithyroid drug treatment, in newly diagnosed or persistent Graves disease (not recorded which). The rearrangement uses TRBV5-6 and TRBJ2-7; possibly TRBD2 for D (7 bases). The sequence was obtained from a woman between 35 and 50 years old with Graves disease. CDR3 nucleotides: TGTGCCAGCAGCCTATGGGGGGGCTCCCGTTACGAGCAGTACTTC. Protein sequence: CASSLWGGSRYEQYF. Supplemented by reference TRBV5-6 and TRBJ2-7, the full variable domain reads DAGVTQSPTHLIKTRGQQVTLRCSPKSGHDTVSWYQQALGQGPQFIFQYYEEEERQRGNFPDRFSGHQFPNYSSELNVNALLLGDSALYLCASSLWGGSRYEQYFGPGTRLTVT.